This TCR beta chain comes out of a study of T-cell reconstitution after alpha-beta-depleted transplantation in children. Library preparation (for TCRbeta) was performed with unique molecular identifiers. In TCRdb, the PCR reads were re-called with MiXCR into one record per CDR3 protein. Here the sample spans some 290,000 distinct CDR3 sequences, roughly 25% being singletons. Notes on this clonotype: Its target is not known.

Points from the study as a whole: Some patients' high day-60 TCRbeta diversity was traced to surviving recipient T cells and thymic progenitors. Diversity and T-cell counts at one year after transplant derived mostly from new T cells.

V lost 5 bases, J lost 7 bases, and 18 bases stayed unmatched. The CDR3 length is 17 residues. The V gene's germline CDR1 is DFQATT and CDR2 SNEGSKA (reference sequence). This TCR came from a male patient aged 10-17 years who had a stem cell transplant for acute lymphoblastic leukemia, so the T cells may come from the graft donor. Specimen: PBMCs, mostly from graft donor cells, collected 180 days after TCRalphabeta/CD19-depleted stem cell transplant. The chain links TRBV20-1 to TRBJ2-5; 11 bases line up with TRBD1. CDR3: CSAHPGTGGGKEGTQYF. The CDR3, as DNA: TGCAGTGCTCATCCCGGGACAGGGGGTGGAAAAGAAGGGACCCAGTACTTC.